This T cell receptor (beta chain) was captured by sequencing in a study of T cell repertoires in cytomegalovirus infection. At the level of the study: Both a matching HLA type and CMV infection were indicated by public TCR beta signatures.

MiXCR, run by TCRdb on the reads, gives a single entry per CDR3 protein. The table includes roughly 310,000 distinct CDR3 sequences, about 28% detected once. About this clonotype itself: Its antigen remains unidentified.

Study-level findings and limits: Dominant in the ex vivo response were TCR beta clonotypes restricted by HLA-C and specific for CMV. Summed public TCR beta family frequency identified CMV carriers bearing the relevant HLA.

CDR1 and CDR2 from the germline V gene are SNHLY and FYNNEI. This CDR3 is 15 amino acids long. V lost 6 bases, J lost 6 bases, and 10 bases stayed unmatched. The receptor comes from a human donor in good health (CMV status not recorded). Some clones in this sample may be carry-over from other donors' samples. The chain employs TRBV2 and TRBJ2-2, with TRBD1 identical over 7 bases. The specimen comprised cultured PBMCs, sampled from culture after CMV antigen stimulation. As DNA, the CDR3 is TGTGCCAGCAGGGACTTTACAGGGGTCCCCGGGGAGCTGTTTTTT. Protein: CASRDFTGVPGELFF.